One sample yielded the 15 T cell receptor beta chains listed below, sequenced in a study of neurological immune-mediated disorders. Time point given: longitudinal time-point 2. Via MiXCR, TCRdb re-called the 5' RACE reads, giving one row per CDR3 protein. The sample carries 70,000 to 90,000 distinct CDR3 sequences, 5% to 6% recorded once. The sample consisted of PBMCs. All receptors derive from a woman aged 55-69 years with multiple sclerosis.

This clonotype qualifies as medium-sized. The CDR3 DNA follows: TGCAGTGCTAGTGAGGGGGGGCGAGATACGCAGTATTTT. Its translation: CSASEGGRDTQYF. The rearrangement uses TRBV20-1 and TRBJ2-3, with D maybe TRBD2 (7 bases). The CDR3 has 13 amino acids. Germline CDR1 is DFQATT and CDR2 is SNEGSKA (reference sequence). Trimming pared 3 bases from V and 5 bases from J, leaving 12 bases between.

This clonotype has ten or more counts. The rearrangement joins TRBV27 to TRBJ2-7; no clear D gene. V lost 4 bases, J lost 0 bases, and 10 bases lay in between. The CDR3 is 14 residues long. Germline CDR1 MNHEY, CDR2 SMNVEV (reference sequence). The DNA for the CDR3 is TGTGCCAGCAGTTCGCTGATTCCCTCCTACGAGCAGTACTTC. As protein: CASSSLIPSYEQYF.

This clonotype was seen many times. V usage is TRBV28 and J usage is TRBJ2-5, with no clear D. V was cut by 1 base and J by 7 bases, with 13 bases left in between. CDR3 length: 14 residues. In germline, CDR1 is MDHEN, CDR2 SYDVKM. The CDR3 DNA reads TGTGCCAGCAGTTTATCGGTTGGGCCGGGGACCCAGTACTTC. Its translation: CASSLSVGPGTQYF.

This clonotype was found many times. In DNA form, the CDR3 reads TGCGCCAGTAAACAGGGGGCGCCAGGAAACACCATATATTTT. Translating it yields CASKQGAPGNTIYF. This sequence joins TRBV5-1 and TRBJ1-3; TRBD1 aligns across 9 bases. Germline V lookup: CDR1 SGHRS, CDR2 YFSETQ. The CDR3 contains 14 residues. Trimming took 8 bases from V and 4 from J; bases not matched to a gene: 7.

Many counts were recorded for this clonotype. The chain joins TRBV11-3 to TRBJ2-3; D is unresolved. V lost 1 base, J lost 6 bases, and 8 bases lay in between. Germline assignment: CDR1 SGHNT and CDR2 YENEEA. This CDR3 is 13 amino acids long. In DNA form, the CDR3 reads TGTGCCAGCAGCTTAGGAGTACTGGATACGCAGTATTTT. Residues: CASSLGVLDTQYF.

This clonotype was detected many times. The CDR3 DNA is TGTGCCAGCAGCTGGGGGGATGGGCAGTATTTT. This encodes CASSWGDGQYF. The genes are TRBV5-4 and TRBJ2-3; D might be TRBD2 (6 bases). This CDR3 has 11 amino acids. Per the germline V gene, CDR1 is SGHNT and CDR2 is YYREEE (reference sequence). V was cut by 3 bases and J by 11 bases, with 10 bases left in between.

V and J are TRBV9 and TRBJ1-1; 8 bases align to TRBD1. The germline gives CDR1 SGDLS, CDR2 YYNGEE. The CDR3 is 19 residues long. V trimming: 1 base; J trimming: 1 base; junction bases outside the gene matches: 15. DNA of the CDR3: TGTGCCAGCAGCGTAACTCTGGGGGCGACCGGGACAGGGAACACTGAAGCTTTCTTT. Translated, it gives CASSVTLGATGTGNTEAFF.

Points on this clonotype: A much larger clonotype is one base distant, so this may be a read error. The chain is built from TRBV5-1 and TRBJ1-4; 10 nucleotides align to TRBD1. From germline, CDR1 is SGHRS and CDR2 YFSETQ. The CDR3 is made up of 15 amino acids. V shed 1 base and J 8 bases; nucleotides not matched to a gene: 5. DNA for the CDR3: TGCGCCAGCAGCTTGACTGGGACAGGGGAGGAAAAACTGTTTTTT. Amino acids: CASSLTGTGEEKLFF. The whole variable domain, remainder taken from reference TRBV5-1 and TRBJ1-4, is KAGVTQTPRYLIKTRGQQVTLSCSPISGHRSVSWYQQTPGQGLQFLFEYFSETQRNKGNFPGRFSGRQFSNSRSEMNVSTLELGDSALYLCASSLTGTGEEKLFFGSGTQLSVL.

This clonotype came up many times. This rearrangement joins TRBV20-1 to TRBJ2-7; D ambiguous. V was pared by 3 bases and J by 2 bases, with 11 bases between. The germline gives CDR1 DFQATT, CDR2 SNEGSKA (reference sequence). The CDR3 has 13 amino acids. The DNA of the CDR3 is TGCAGTGCTAGGCCCGACATTACCTACGAGCAGTACTTC. The encoded protein is CSARPDITYEQYF.

This clonotype appeared many times. The genes are TRBV5-6 and TRBJ2-3; D gene uncertain. The CDR3 is 13 amino acids. The V end was cut by 4 bases, the J end by 6 bases, with 12 bases between. The germline gives CDR1 SGHDT, CDR2 YYEEEE. The CDR3 DNA sequence: TGTGCCAGCAGCCCGGCCCGTGCGGATACGCAGTATTTT. It specifies CASSPARADTQYF.

This clonotype was observed at least ten times. V gene TRBV7-7 combines with J gene TRBJ2-1; D remains unclear. CDR3 length: 13 amino acids. The V gene lost 1 base and the J gene lost 8 bases, with 9 bases spanning the gap. Germline CDR1 SSHAT, CDR2 FNYEAQ (reference sequence). CDR3 coding DNA: TGTGCCAGCAGCTTAGGGACCGTCCATGAGCAGTTCTTC. Translating gives CASSLGTVHEQFF. The full variable domain, its missing parts supplied by reference TRBV7-7 and TRBJ2-1, is GAGVSQSPRYKVTKRGQDVTLRCDPISSHATLYWYQQALGQGPEFLTYFNYEAQPDKSGLPSDRFSAERPEGSISTLTIQRTEQRDSAMYRCASSLGTVHEQFFGPGTRLTVL.

This clonotype was detected many times. The rearrangement joins TRBV12-3 or TRBV12-4 to TRBJ2-1; 11 bases fit TRBD2. CDR3 length: 16 amino acids. V was pared by 7 bases and J by 1 base, with 6 bases of the junction left unmatched. The CDR3 region is CASKTGTSGSYNEQFF. Here the CDR3 DNA reads TGTGCCAGCAAAACCGGGACTAGCGGATCCTACAATGAGCAGTTCTTC.

This clonotype has at least ten counts. The rearrangement joins TRBV12-3 or TRBV12-4 to TRBJ1-5, with D uncertain. The CDR3 length is 16 residues. V shed 3 bases and J shed 0 bases, with 12 bases lying between them. This CDR3 is CASSLSAIYSNQPQHF. The CDR3 region has the DNA TGTGCCAGCAGTTTGAGCGCAATATATAGCAATCAGCCCCAGCATTTT.

This clonotype occurred many times. The V call is TRBV20-1, the J call TRBJ1-1; 7 positions match TRBD1. CDR1 and CDR2 (germline): DFQATT, SNEGSKA (reference sequence). Trimming took 5 bases from V and 4 from J; bases not matched to a gene: 4. The CDR3 totals 12 residues. The CDR3 coding sequence is TGCAGTGCTCTATCAGGGGGCACTGAAGCTTTCTTT. This codes for CSALSGGTEAFF.

This clonotype was detected many times. The rearrangement joins TRBV20-1 to TRBJ2-7; D may be TRBD1 or TRBD2 (6 bases each). The CDR3 covers 13 residues. Trimming pared 6 bases from V and 2 bases from J, leaving 14 bases between. CDR1 is DFQATT and CDR2 is SNEGSKA in the germline V gene (reference sequence). The CDR3 loop is CSARGDTPYEQYF. CDR3 nucleotides: TGCAGTGCGAGGGGGGACACCCCCTACGAGCAGTACTTC.